The rows below give T cell receptor beta chains drawn from one sample of a study of long-term antiretroviral therapy in people with HIV. TCRdb keeps only in-frame clones here, not all; method: immunoSEQ multiplex PCR. The profile shows approximately 27,000 clones, more than 80% of them singletons. The starting material was unsorted PBMCs, obtained more than 5 years after starting antiretroviral therapy. Source of these receptors: a woman between 40 and 50 years old with HIV. Both conserved end residues are part of each CDR3. D genes are given only for firm matches. Clone sizes are given selectively: once, few, many, or a class where the clone is expanded.

V gene	clone size	J gene	D gene	CDR3 length	CDR3 protein	CDR3 DNA
TRBV27	-	TRBJ1-2	-	14	CASSSDTFPGGYTF	TGTGCCAGCAGTTCCGACACTTTTCCGGGTGGCTACACCTTC
TRBV4-3	-	TRBJ1-6	-	17	CASSPRLGLGDNSPLHF	TGCGCCAGCAGCCCCCGTTTGGGTTTAGGGGATAATTCACCCCTCCACTTT
TRBV9	once	TRBJ1-2	TRBD1	14	CASSVRTGDYGYTF	TGTGCCAGCAGCGTTCGGACAGGGGACTATGGCTACACCTTC
TRBV25-1	-	TRBJ1-2	-	16	CASSLTADLGNYGYTF	TGTGCCAGCAGTCTAACGGCGGACCTGGGTAACTATGGCTACACCTTC
TRBV4-3	once	TRBJ1-6	-	17	CASSQSSISSYNSPLHF	TGCGCCAGCAGCCAATCTTCAATCAGCTCCTATAATTCACCCCTCCACTTT
TRBV7-2	-	TRBJ2-7	-	13	CASRRIGSYEQYF	TGTGCCAGCAGGCGGATAGGCTCCTACGAGCAGTACTTC
TRBV7-8	-	TRBJ2-3	TRBD2	17	CASSLALTSGSTDTQYF	TGTGCCAGCAGCTTAGCCTTAACTAGCGGGAGCACAGATACGCAGTATTTT
TRBV6-6	-	TRBJ1-2	-	14	CASRGGKKNYGYTF	TGTGCCAGCAGGGGTGGGAAAAAGAACTATGGCTACACCTTC
TRBV18	-	TRBJ2-3	TRBD1	14	CASSYRGPTDTQYF	TGTGCCAGCTCATACAGGGGGCCGACAGATACGCAGTATTTT
TRBV6-5	-	TRBJ1-1	-	12	CASSRTGDEAFF	TGTGCCAGCAGTCGTACGGGAGATGAAGCTTTCTTT
TRBV18	-	TRBJ1-2	-	12	CASSPEMAGYTF	TGTGCCAGCTCACCAGAAATGGCTGGCTACACCTTC
TRBV5-4	-	TRBJ1-4	TRBD1	14	CASSFDRGPEKLFF	TGTGCCAGCAGCTTTGACAGGGGCCCTGAAAAACTGTTTTTT
TRBV16	-	TRBJ2-1	TRBD2	15	CASSPGLAVNNEQFF	TGTGCCAGCAGCCCGGGACTAGCGGTTAACAATGAGCAGTTCTTC
TRBV19	-	TRBJ1-1	-	13	CASSRQMNTEAFF	TGTGCCAGTAGTAGACAGATGAACACTGAAGCTTTCTTT
TRBV11-3	-	TRBJ2-1	TRBD2	14	CASSFGGGENEQFF	TGTGCCAGCAGCTTTGGCGGGGGGGAAAATGAGCAGTTCTTC
TRBV30	-	TRBJ1-6	-	16	CAWSVAGLFYNSPLHF	TGTGCCTGGAGTGTAGCAGGGTTATTCTATAATTCACCCCTCCACTTT
TRBV4-1	-	TRBJ2-7	-	14	CASSQDQSAYEQYF	TGCGCCAGCAGCCAAGATCAGTCCGCCTACGAGCAGTACTTC
TRBV27	-	TRBJ1-1	-	15	CASSPSGGANTEAFF	TGTGCCAGCAGCCCTAGTGGGGGGGCAAACACTGAAGCTTTCTTT
TRBV19	once	TRBJ2-7	-	13	CASSIGPANEQYF	TGTGCCAGTAGTATCGGGCCAGCTAACGAGCAGTACTTC
TRBV6-6	-	TRBJ2-7	-	12	CASSPKSLEQYF	TGTGCCAGCAGTCCCAAGTCCCTCGAGCAGTACTTC
TRBV5-4	-	TRBJ1-3	-	16	CASSAGTTGSGNTIYF	TGTGCCAGCAGCGCAGGAACTACAGGGTCTGGAAACACCATATATTTT
TRBV6-4	-	TRBJ2-1	TRBD2	14	CASRAGSTWDEQFF	TGTGCCAGCAGAGCGGGAAGTACATGGGATGAGCAGTTCTTC
TRBV5-1	-	TRBJ2-1	-	13	CASRRDADNEQFF	TGCGCCAGCAGGCGGGACGCCGACAATGAGCAGTTCTTC
TRBV30	-	TRBJ1-2	-	11	CAWSVDSTYTF	TGTGCCTGGAGTGTCGATAGCACCTACACCTTC
TRBV21-1	-	TRBJ2-7	-	15	CASSKPRQPSYEQYF	TGTGCCAGCAGCAAACCCAGACAGCCTTCCTACGAGCAGTACTTC
TRBV10-3	-	TRBJ2-7	TRBD2	14	CAISTGTSGYEQYF	TGTGCCATCAGCACCGGGACTAGCGGATACGAGCAGTACTTC